This T cell receptor beta chain is drawn from a study of blood T cell repertoires in COVID-19. Study background: There were acute and convalescent COVID-19 samples, and they came from the United States, Italy and Spain.

This clone was detected a few times. The CDR3 loop spans 12 amino acids. Trimming pared 6 bases from V and 0 bases from J, leaving 6 bases between. CDR1 KGHSH and CDR2 LQKENI come from the germline V gene. Original methodology: How many nucleated cells were present was estimated from reference gene primer amplification. Assay used: immunoSEQ multiplex PCR; TCRdb lists only in-frame clones, some missing. Clone size and V and J calls were adopted from that table, with D and trimming inferred from the DNA. The sample has under 300,000 clones, around 87% seen once. This chain connects TRBV18 to TRBJ2-7, with D hard to call. This TCR was recovered from a woman in her sixties with COVID-19, enrolled during active disease. Sequenced: peripheral blood. As DNA, the CDR3 is TGTGCCAGCTCGGTCAGCTCCTACGAGCAGTACTTC. This translates into CASSVSSYEQYF.